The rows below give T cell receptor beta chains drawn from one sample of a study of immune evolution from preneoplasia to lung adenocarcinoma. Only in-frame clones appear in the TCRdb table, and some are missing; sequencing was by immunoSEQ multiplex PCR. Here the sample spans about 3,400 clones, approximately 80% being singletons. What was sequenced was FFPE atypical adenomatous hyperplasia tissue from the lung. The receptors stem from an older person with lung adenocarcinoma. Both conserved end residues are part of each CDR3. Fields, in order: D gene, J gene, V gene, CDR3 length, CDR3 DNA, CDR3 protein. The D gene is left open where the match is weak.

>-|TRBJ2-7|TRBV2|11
TGTGCCAGCTGGAGTTCCTACGAGCAGTACTTC
CASWSSYEQYF
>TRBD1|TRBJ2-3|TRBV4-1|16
TGCGCCAGCAGCCGTGGGACAGGGTGGCTCCCAGATACGCAGTATTTT
CASSRGTGWLPDTQYF
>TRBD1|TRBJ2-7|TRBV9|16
TGTGCCAGCAGCCCTCGTGGAGGACAGGGGGGCTACGAGCAGTACTTC
CASSPRGGQGGYEQYF
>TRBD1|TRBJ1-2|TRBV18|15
TGTGCCAGCTCACCTTCGACAGGGGCAAACTATGGCTACACCTTC
CASSPSTGANYGYTF
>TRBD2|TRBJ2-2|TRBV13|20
TGTGCCAGCAGCTCCCGGTCACCGGGACTAGCGGGAGTCGGGATCGGGGAGCTGTTTTTT
CASSSRSPGLAGVGIGELFF
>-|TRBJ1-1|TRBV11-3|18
TGTGCCAGCAGCTTAGAGCGGCGGCTGGATTACATGAACACTGAAGCTTTCTTT
CASSLERRLDYMNTEAFF
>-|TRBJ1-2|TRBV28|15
TGTGCCAGCAGGCTGGGCCCCGGGGCATTCTATGGCTACACCTTC
CASRLGPGAFYGYTF
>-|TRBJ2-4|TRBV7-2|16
TGTGCCAGCAGCTTAGCGGGAGGAGCCCGAAGGGACATTCAGTACTTC
CASSLAGGARRDIQYF
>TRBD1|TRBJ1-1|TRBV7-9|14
TGTGCCAGCAGCCGGACAGGGGGTGACACTGAAGCTTTCTTT
CASSRTGGDTEAFF
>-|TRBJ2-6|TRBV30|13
TGTGCCTGGCATATATCTGGGGCCAACGTCCTGACTTTC
CAWHISGANVLTF
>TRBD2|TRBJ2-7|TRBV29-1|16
TGCAGCGTTGAAGGCCCCGGGACTAGCGGGCTTTACGAGCAGTACTTC
CSVEGPGTSGLYEQYF
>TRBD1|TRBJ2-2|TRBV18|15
TGTGCCAGCTCACCCCCGGGACAGGGAACCGGGGAGCTGTTTTTT
CASSPPGQGTGELFF
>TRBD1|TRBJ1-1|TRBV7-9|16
TGTGCCAGCAGCTTAGGGGTCGGACAGGGGGGGACTGAAGCTTTCTTT
CASSLGVGQGGTEAFF
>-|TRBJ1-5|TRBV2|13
TGTGCCAGCCGACGGGATAGCAATCAGCCCCAGCATTTT
CASRRDSNQPQHF
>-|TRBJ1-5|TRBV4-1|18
TGCGCCAGCAGCCAAGAGCTATGGCTGGCGGGGGGAATTAGGTCCCAGCATTTT
CASSQELWLAGGIRSQHF
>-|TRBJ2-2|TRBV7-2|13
TGTGCCAGCAGCGCGGACTTCACCGGGGAGCTGTTTTTT
CASSADFTGELFF